This entry lists 14 T cell receptor beta chains sequenced from one sample in a study of control samples from healthy donors and cancer patients. Produced via immunoSEQ multiplex PCR; TCRdb's table is partial and in-frame only. This sample has approximately 170,000 clones, with 90% to 95% found just once. The sequenced material came from blood. These receptors all stem from a woman in her 30s in good health.

This clone was seen only a few times. Other nucleotide sequences from this sample produce the same CDR3. The chain combines TRBV28 with TRBJ1-2; D gene uncertain. CDR1 is MDHEN and CDR2 is SYDVKM in the germline V gene. The V gene lost 2 bases and the J gene lost 4 bases, with 11 bases spanning the gap. The CDR3 extends over 14 amino acids. The CDR3 nucleotides read TGTGCCAGCAGTTTAGGCGCGGGAGGCTATGGCTACACCTTC. Encoded protein: CASSLGAGGYGYTF.

V usage is TRBV19 and J usage is TRBJ2-3, with 11 bases lining up with TRBD2. CDR3 length equals 15 residues. CDR1 is LNHDA, CDR2 SQIVND, per germline (reference sequence). After removal of 6 bases from V and 1 base from J, the junction contained 3 bases not matched to a gene. The CDR3: CASRLAGDRTDTQYF. The CDR3, as DNA: TGTGCCAGTAGACTAGCGGGAGACCGCACAGATACGCAGTATTTT.

The V call is TRBV10-3, the J call TRBJ2-3, with TRBD2 identical over 8 bases. The germline V gene has CDR1 ENHRY and CDR2 SYGVKD. The ends lost 9 bases at V and 0 bases at J; junction bases unmatched: 5. The CDR3 is 14 residues long. The CDR3 nucleotides read TGTGCCATGGGTAGCGGGACTAGCACAGATACGCAGTATTTT. This translates into CAMGSGTSTDTQYF.

The chain carries TRBV28 and TRBJ1-5; D uncertain. This CDR3 region has 14 residues. In germline, CDR1 is MDHEN, CDR2 SYDVKM. Trimming removed 5 bases from V and 0 bases from J, with 8 bases in between. CDR3 region: CASSPGSSNQPQHF. For the CDR3, the DNA is TGTGCCAGCAGTCCCGGGTCTAGCAATCAGCCCCAGCATTTT. Together with reference TRBV28 and TRBJ1-5, the CDR3 gives the full variable domain: DVKVTQSSRYLVKRTGEKVFLECVQDMDHENMFWYRQDPGLGLRLIYFSYDVKMKEKGDIPEGYSVSREKKERFSLILESASTNQTSMYLCASSPGSSNQPQHFGDGTRLSIL.

The rearrangement joins TRBV6-5 to TRBJ2-3; D is undetermined. The germline V and J ends were trimmed by 5 bases and 5 bases, with 5 bases remaining between them. The CDR3 sequence is 11 residues long. Looked up from germline, CDR1 is MNHEY and CDR2 is SVGAGI. This CDR3 reads CASSTGDTQYF. For the CDR3, the DNA is TGTGCCAGCAGTACCGGAGATACGCAGTATTTT.

As for this clone: At one end the junction does not follow the germline gene, possibly because of a read error. This chain connects TRBV5-4 to TRBJ2-7; 8 bases are a match to TRBD1. The CDR3 extends over 14 amino acids. Germline lookup yields CDR1 SGHNT and CDR2 YYREEE (reference sequence). The DNA for the CDR3 is TGTGCCAGCAGTCCGAGACAGGGGTCCTCCGAGCAGTACTTC. This sequence encodes CASSPRQGSSEQYF. The complete variable domain, with remaining parts taken from reference TRBV5-4 and TRBJ2-7, reads ETGVTQSPTHLIKTRGQQVTLRCSSQSGHNTVSWYQQALGQGPQFIFQYYREEENGRGNFPPRFSGLQFPNYSSELNVNALELDDSALYLCASSPRQGSSEQYFGPGTRLTVT.

The sample holds a few counts of this clone. J is TRBJ2-1 and V is TRBV12-3 or TRBV12-4, with 7 bases lining up with TRBD2. The CDR3 has 13 residues. J gave up 6 bases and V 4 bases, and 3 bases lay outside the gene matches. The CDR3 reads CASSSTSSNEQFF. CDR3 DNA: TGTGCCAGCAGTTCGACTAGCTCCAATGAGCAGTTCTTC.

This clone appeared a few times. The chain joins TRBV28 to TRBJ2-2, with TRBD2 identical over 9 bases. V dropped 0 bases and J dropped 1; count of bases not matched to a gene: 0. Germline V lookup: CDR1 MDHEN, CDR2 SYDVKM. The CDR3 sequence is 16 residues long. The CDR3 loop reads CASSLWTSGNTGELFF. The DNA for the CDR3 is TGTGCCAGCAGTTTATGGACTAGCGGGAACACCGGGGAGCTGTTTTTT. Looking up the rest from reference TRBV28 and TRBJ2-2 gives the full variable domain: DVKVTQSSRYLVKRTGEKVFLECVQDMDHENMFWYRQDPGLGLRLIYFSYDVKMKEKGDIPEGYSVSREKKERFSLILESASTNQTSMYLCASSLWTSGNTGELFFGEGSRLTVL.

The V gene is TRBV9, the J gene TRBJ2-7, with 7 nucleotides matching TRBD2. Germline CDR1 is SGDLS and CDR2 is YYNGEE. V shed 0 bases, J shed 2 bases, and the junction held 8 bases outside the gene matches. The CDR3 covers 16 residues. CDR3 sequence: CASSVESLAVPYEQYF. The CDR3 nucleotides are TGTGCCAGCAGCGTAGAGAGTCTAGCGGTTCCCTACGAGCAGTACTTC.

This chain uses TRBV18 with TRBJ2-2; D gene uncertain. CDR1 and CDR2 (germline): KGHSH, LQKENI. The CDR3 sequence is 14 residues long. Trimming took 4 bases from V and 6 from J, leaving 12 bases between them. CDR3 nucleotides: TGTGCCAGCTCACTAGATGTATCCGCCGGGGAGCTGTTTTTT. This gives the protein CASSLDVSAGELFF.

The J gene is TRBJ2-1, the V gene TRBV28, with 8 bases identical to TRBD2. The germline V gene has CDR1 MDHEN and CDR2 SYDVKM. This CDR3 has 16 residues. V trimming: 4 bases; J trimming: 9 bases; junction bases outside the gene matches: 14. As DNA, the CDR3 is TGTGCCAGCAGTTCCGAAGGGAACGGGAGGGCCGTTGAGCAGTTCTTC. It is translated as CASSSEGNGRAVEQFF. The entire variable domain, with the rest obtained from reference TRBV28 and TRBJ2-1, is as follows: DVKVTQSSRYLVKRTGEKVFLECVQDMDHENMFWYRQDPGLGLRLIYFSYDVKMKEKGDIPEGYSVSREKKERFSLILESASTNQTSMYLCASSSEGNGRAVEQFFGPGTRLTVL.

The rearrangement uses TRBV5-1 and TRBJ2-7; maybe TRBD1 (6 bases). CDR1 SGHRS and CDR2 YFSETQ come from the germline V gene. V was shortened by 0 bases and J by 2 bases, with 18 bases between the two germline ends. The CDR3 extends over 17 amino acids. The CDR3 nucleotides are TGCGCCAGCAGCTTGGGGGCCGGGACACCGGCGGCCTACGAGCAGTACTTC. As protein: CASSLGAGTPAAYEQYF.

This chain links TRBV7-8 with TRBJ1-3; D gene uncertain. The V and J ends lost 1 base and 0 bases respectively, with 10 bases between them. The CDR3 is made up of 16 amino acids. Germline values: CDR1 SGHVS, CDR2 FQNEAQ. In nucleotides, the CDR3 is TGTGCCAGCAGCTTAGGTACCCAGAGCTCTGGAAACACCATATATTTT. Protein product: CASSLGTQSSGNTIYF.

The chain is built from TRBV27 and TRBJ1-5; D is uncertain. The CDR3 runs to 13 residues. Trimming pared 6 bases from V and 0 bases from J, leaving 6 bases between. Germline lookup yields CDR1 MNHEY and CDR2 SMNVEV (reference sequence). The CDR3 DNA is TGTGCCAGCAGGAGAAGTAGCAATCAGCCCCAGCATTTT. It encodes CASRRSSNQPQHF.